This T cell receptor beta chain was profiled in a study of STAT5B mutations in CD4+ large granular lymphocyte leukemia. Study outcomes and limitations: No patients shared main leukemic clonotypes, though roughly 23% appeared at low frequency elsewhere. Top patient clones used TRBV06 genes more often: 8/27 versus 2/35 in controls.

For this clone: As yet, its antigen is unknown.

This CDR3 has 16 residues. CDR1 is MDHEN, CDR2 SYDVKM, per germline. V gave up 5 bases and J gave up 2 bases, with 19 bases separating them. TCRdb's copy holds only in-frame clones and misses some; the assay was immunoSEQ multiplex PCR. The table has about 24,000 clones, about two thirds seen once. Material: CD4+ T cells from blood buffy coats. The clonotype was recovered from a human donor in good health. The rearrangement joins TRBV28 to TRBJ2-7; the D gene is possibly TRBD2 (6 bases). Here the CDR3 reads CASSLYWGDRTYEQYF. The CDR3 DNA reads TGTGCCAGCAGTCTATATTGGGGGGACCGTACCTACGAGCAGTACTTC.